This T cell receptor (beta chain) came from a study of cytomegalovirus exposure and HLA in healthy donors. Study-level background: There were some 81 million unique TCRs (from HLA-typed donors) in an early data release.

Trimming cost V 5 bases and J 5 bases, with 12 bases left between them. Germline CDR1 reads SGHTA; CDR2 reads FQGTGA. The CDR3 runs 13 residues. The PCR contained 60 Vbeta and 13 Jbeta primers. The data were produced by immunoSEQ multiplex PCR, yet TCRdb's version contains in-frame clones alone and is incomplete. The table lists 200,000 or so clones, around 75% of them singletons. The source is a man aged 40-49 years in good health and CMV-seropositive. The chain employs TRBV7-3 and TRBJ1-1, with a tentative D call TRBD1 (5 bases). The sequenced material came from PBMCs. CDR3 sequence (DNA): TGTGCCAGCAGCCCCGGACGGGGGACTGAAGCTTTCTTT. Its protein is CASSPGRGTEAFF. The full variable domain, in which reference TRBV7-3 and TRBJ1-1 provide the parts outside the CDR3, is GAGVSQTPSNKVTEKGKYVELRCDPISGHTALYWYRQSLGQGPEFLIYFQGTGAADDSGLPNDRFFAVRPEGSVSTLKIQRTERGDSAVYLCASSPGRGTEAFFGQGTRLTVV.